Listed below are T cell receptor beta chains from one sample, sequenced in a study of shared clonotypes between healthy human individuals. The protocol was immunoSEQ multiplex PCR, while the TCRdb copy is restricted to in-frame clones and leaves out a portion. The sample has some 2,400,000 clones, around 95% seen once. The sample taken for sequencing was naive CD4+ T cells sorted from blood. The receptors were sampled from a man aged 18 to 30 in good health. The CDR3 runs from the conserved cysteine through the conserved F or W. D genes are given only for firm matches. Rows give clone size only sometimes, using once, few, many, or a class for an expanded clone.

>-|TRBV5-1|TRBJ2-7|TRBD2
TGCGCCACCTCCCCTAGCGGGAGAGGGTACGAGCAGTACTTC
CATSPSGRGYEQYF
>once|TRBV28|TRBJ1-4|-
TGTGCCAGCAGAGGTCAGGGGCGGGAAAAACTGTTTTTT
CASRGQGREKLFF
>-|TRBV19|TRBJ2-2|TRBD2
TGTGCCAGTAGTATACAGGCGGGACTAGCGCCGAACACCGGGGAGCTGTTTTTT
CASSIQAGLAPNTGELFF
>-|TRBV10-3|TRBJ2-3|-
TGTGCCATCAGGACGGCAGGGGCCAAAGATACGCAGTATTTT
CAIRTAGAKDTQYF
>-|TRBV6-1|TRBJ2-7|TRBD1
TGTGCCAGCAGAACCACAGGGGTGCACGAGCAGTACTTC
CASRTTGVHEQYF
>-|TRBV2|TRBJ1-2|-
TGTGCCAGCAGTGAGGGCGGCTATGATGGCTACACCTTC
CASSEGGYDGYTF
>once|TRBV18|TRBJ2-3|-
TGTGCCAGCTCACCAGTGGGTGGCACAGATACGCAGTATTTT
CASSPVGGTDTQYF
>-|TRBV6-6|TRBJ1-2|-
TGTGCCAGCAGTGACTTTGGAGGGGACTATGGCTACACCTTC
CASSDFGGDYGYTF
>-|TRBV2|TRBJ1-5|-
TGTGCCAGCAGTGAGGCAGGGTCACAACAGCCCCAGCATTTT
CASSEAGSQQPQHF
>-|TRBV6-5|TRBJ1-3|-
TGTGCCAGCAGCCTACAGCGACTTTCTGGAAACACCATATATTTT
CASSLQRLSGNTIYF
>-|TRBV18|TRBJ1-4|-
TGTGCCAGCTTTCCCGGGACGGAAAATGAAAAACTGTTTTTT
CASFPGTENEKLFF
>-|TRBV6-5|TRBJ1-5|TRBD1
TGTGCCAGCAGCCTGACAGGGGATAGCAATCAGCCCCAGCATTTT
CASSLTGDSNQPQHF
>-|TRBV18|TRBJ2-7|-
TGTGCCAGCTCCCAGGGGAGGGGGGCCAGCTCCTACGAGCAGTACTTC
CASSQGRGASSYEQYF
>-|TRBV28|TRBJ2-7|-
TGTGCCAGCAGTTTAGGACTTTTCCCCTACGAGCAGTACTTC
CASSLGLFPYEQYF
>-|TRBV5-6|TRBJ2-2|-
TGTGCCAGCAGCTTGCGCAGGGGAGCGTTGGAGCTGTTTTTT
CASSLRRGALELFF
>-|TRBV5-5|TRBJ2-1|-
TGTGCCAGCTCCCGGGCCCCCGAAAATGAGCAGTTCTTC
CASSRAPENEQFF
>once|TRBV7-9|TRBJ1-5|-
TGTGCCAGCAGCTTAGAGACAGCTAATCAGCCCCAGCATTTT
CASSLETANQPQHF
>-|TRBV11-2|TRBJ2-2|TRBD2
TGTGCCAGCAGCTTGCCAGCGGGAGGGTCGAACACCGGGGAGCTGTTTTTT
CASSLPAGGSNTGELFF
>-|TRBV18|TRBJ1-3|-
TGTGCCAGCTCACCACCGATTGGGGGCTCTGGAAACACCATATATTTT
CASSPPIGGSGNTIYF
>-|TRBV6-1|TRBJ2-7|TRBD1
TGTGCCAGCAGTACAGGGGGCAACTCCTACGAGCAGTACTTC
CASSTGGNSYEQYF
>-|TRBV18|TRBJ1-1|-
TGTGCCAGCTCACCACCCAACAGGGCCACTGAAGCTTTCTTT
CASSPPNRATEAFF
>-|TRBV11-2|TRBJ2-1|-
TGTGCCAGCAGCTTAGATCCGAGCTCCTACAATGAGCAGTTCTTC
CASSLDPSSYNEQFF
>-|TRBV30|TRBJ1-3|-
TGTGCCTGGAAAGTGACGGGAGGAAACACCATATATTTT
CAWKVTGGNTIYF
>-|TRBV30|TRBJ1-3|-
TGTGCCTGGAGTGCCCTTGTCGGAAACACCATATATTTT
CAWSALVGNTIYF
>-|TRBV5-1|TRBJ2-1|TRBD2
TGCGCCAGCAGCTTGAGTAGCGGGGGTTATGAGCAGTTCTTC
CASSLSSGGYEQFF
>-|TRBV19|TRBJ1-1|-
TGTGCCAGTAGAGGGCAGCCCAAGGAAGGCACTGAAGCTTTCTTT
CASRGQPKEGTEAFF
>-|TRBV4-1|TRBJ2-3|TRBD2
TGCGCCAGCAGCCAAGACCTGAAAGCGGGGGGGGATACGCAGTATTTT
CASSQDLKAGGDTQYF
>-|TRBV11-2|TRBJ2-1|TRBD1
TGTGCCAGCAGCATATATACAGGGGGCGCCGGCAATGAGCAGTTCTTC
CASSIYTGGAGNEQFF
>-|TRBV5-1|TRBJ2-2|-
TGCGCCAGCAGCTTCCGGCAGGGGAACACCGGGGAGCTGTTTTTT
CASSFRQGNTGELFF
>-|TRBV6-4|TRBJ1-6|-
TGTGCCAGCAGTCCGGGACCTCCGCCGGGTAATTCACCCCTCCACTTT
CASSPGPPPGNSPLHF
>-|TRBV18|TRBJ1-4|TRBD1
TGTGCCAGCTCACCGGGGACAGGGGGCTCTAATGAAAAACTGTTTTTT
CASSPGTGGSNEKLFF
>-|TRBV7-2|TRBJ2-7|TRBD2
TGTGCCAGCAGCCGGACTAGCTTGACGACCTACTCCTACGAGCAGTACTTC
CASSRTSLTTYSYEQYF
>-|TRBV29-1|TRBJ2-3|-
TGCAGCGGTTTGCACAGGGCCAGCACAGATACGCAGTATTTT
CSGLHRASTDTQYF
>-|TRBV2|TRBJ1-5|-
TGTGCCAGCAGTTTCGGGGGGCTGGGGCAGCCCCAGCATTTT
CASSFGGLGQPQHF
>once|TRBV7-2|TRBJ1-3|-
TGTGCCAGCATCCGGGGTGGGGTCTCTGGAAACACCATATATTTT
CASIRGGVSGNTIYF
>-|TRBV5-1|TRBJ2-7|TRBD2
TGCGCCAGCAGTCCTATGTCTAGCGGGGGGGCCTACGAGCAGTACTTC
CASSPMSSGGAYEQYF
>-|TRBV21-1|TRBJ1-5|-
TGTGCCAGCAGCAAAGTTGAGACAGGGGTCAATCAGCCCCAGCATTTT
CASSKVETGVNQPQHF
>-|TRBV28|TRBJ1-1|-
TGTGCCAGCAGTCTCAAAGAAGCTTTCTTT
CASSLKEAFF
>-|TRBV10-1|TRBJ2-3|-
TGCGCCAGCAGTGAAGGGCGGGGAGACACAGATACGCAGTATTTT
CASSEGRGDTDTQYF
>-|TRBV10-3|TRBJ2-2|TRBD1
TGTGCCATCAGGGACAGGGGGCCAGGCGGGGAGCTGTTTTTT
CAIRDRGPGGELFF
>-|TRBV19|TRBJ1-1|TRBD1
TGTGCCAGTAGTTTCGGGGACAGGGAGACTGAAGCTTTCTTT
CASSFGDRETEAFF
>-|TRBV11-2|TRBJ1-5|TRBD1
TGTGCCAGCAGCTGGAGTGGGGACAGTCTAAATCAGCCCCAGCATTTT
CASSWSGDSLNQPQHF
>-|TRBV7-3|TRBJ2-1|TRBD2
TGTGCCAGCAGCCGGACTAGCGCGATCAATGAGCAGTTCTTC
CASSRTSAINEQFF
>-|TRBV27|TRBJ2-7|TRBD2
TGTGCCAGCAGTTTAGTTGGCGGGAGGGCCTACGAGCAGTACTTC
CASSLVGGRAYEQYF
>-|TRBV21-1|TRBJ2-7|-
TGTGCCAGCAGCGCCGGGGGCGCGTGCTCCTACGAGCAGTACTTC
CASSAGGACSYEQYF